The source of this T cell receptor (beta chain) is a study of shared clonotypes between healthy human individuals (TCRdb year 2020). Turning to the overall study: The cohort comprised a couple of women and a few men aged 18 to 49 years. For each donor, CD4 naive and CD4 memory were each run on three plates, CD8 naive on two plates, and CD8 memory on one plate. Blood TCR repertoires of 5 or 6 healthy adults were deeply sequenced to estimate repertoire size and the extent of clonotype sharing between individuals. Different laboratories and diverse techniques were used to prepare libraries and sequence TCR repertoires, to increase sequencing depth and limit assay-specific biases. Between about 0.94 and 10 billion PBMCs per donor were obtained by leukapheresis.

CDR1 and CDR2 are read off the germline V gene as SGHVS and FQNEAQ. V loses 1 base at its end and J loses 6 bases; junction bases beyond the gene matches: 9. The CDR3 goes from the cysteine to the phenylalanine over 15 residues. Only the CDR3 DNA is retained, 45 bases long and in frame from the first base. Healthy HIV-negative adults with no recently reported acute infections or vaccinations were included as donors. Every donor was a Caucasian adult residing in Nashville, Tennessee, USA. Magnetic negative selection was used to enrich CD4+ T cells, after which naive cells were positively selected on CD45RA and the negative fraction became the memory subset. Blood was collected by leukapheresis, and PBMCs were isolated by Ficoll-Histopaque density gradient centrifugation and then cryopreserved in liquid nitrogen vapor phase. Purity and quantity of every magnetically sorted T cell population were checked by analytical flow cytometry. From each sorted fraction, genomic DNA was isolated and quantified by UV absorbance on a Nanodrop 2000c.

Using the deep immunoSEQ assay, multiplex PCR amplified TCR CDR3 regions from genomic DNA. For each cell subset, the extracted genomic DNA was distributed evenly across all wells of several immunoSEQ 96-well plates, and each plate served as one replicate. Each replicate PCR for sorted subsets received roughly 0.2 ug genomic DNA, equal to tens of thousands of T cell genomes. The purified libraries were quantified using a Qubit 3.0 fluorometer, sized with a Bioanalyzer 2100, and then quantified again using the KAPA Library Quantification kit. A separate single-read 150-cycle Illumina NextSeq 550 flow cell was used to sequence each immunoSEQ 96-well plate. Turning to the authors' computational methods: Because the immunoSEQ output held only junctional sequences and lacked quality scores, the filtering could not match the filtering applied to full-length reads. Sequences were annotated with PyIR, a Python wrapper for IgBLAST v1.9, and V/J genes and CDR3 were assigned using IMGT germline references. Any read was removed if the V/J assignment was weak (E-value above 1e-6), the CDR3 was missing, or the read contained stop codons, out-of-frame junctions, or ambiguous translated residues. V3J clonotypes were defined by identical inferred V gene, J gene, and CDR3 amino acid sequence. The percentage overlap between two repertoires was calculated by dividing the number of shared unique clonotypes by the size of the smaller repertoire. Repertoire richness was assessed with RTK rarefaction, the Chao1 estimator, and Recon v2.1 estimates of unobserved clonotypes. OLGA was used to compute generation probabilities for all TCRbeta clonotypes that the gDNA method yielded from a few donors. As stored in TCRdb, this immuneACCESS dataset retains in-frame rearrangements with V and J assigned. A fraction of the clones does not appear; measured against another copy, unresolved V genes explain less than half of the discrepancy, and the remainder lacks a known reason. D and trimming were read from the DNA, whereas the V and J calls and clone size are those reported in that table. The sample profile shows some 2,000,000 clones; around 95% of them were found once. Approximately 0.13% of the sample is held by the ten biggest clonotypes.

Remarks on this clone: It has no known antigen specificity. Base qualities are not at hand, and no much larger clone is one base apart.

The paper as a whole reports these results and caveats: When several donors were compared, the shared fraction of clonotypes was around 5% for naive CD4, around 3.6% for naive CD8, 2% to 2.5% for memory CD4, and 0.35% to 0.4% for memory CD8. Rarefaction of sorted-subset datasets indicated incomplete sequencing despite the large sequencing depth. Estimated clonotype richness was generally larger for naive than for memory subsets. Compared with non-shared clonotypes, the clonotypes found in all four sorted-subset donors had higher generation probabilities. Sampling was limited to blood, and TCR repertoires in tissue likely differ from TCR repertoires in blood. Because the study included a small number of donors, the genetic and exposure-history diversity represented was limited. Pairwise subsampling led to the expectation that sequencing depth would affect the degree of clonotype sharing among donors.

The chain employs TRBV7-8 and TRBJ2-7; a stretch of 7 junction bases matches TRBD1. This TCR came from a man aged 18 to 29 in good health. Sequenced sample: naive CD4+ T cells sorted from blood. The meaning of the sample's cell subset or site label: CD45RA+ positively selected. The CDR3 sequence is CASSLDGTALSEQYF. The sequenced DNA is TGTGCCAGCAGCTTAGATGGGACAGCCCTCTCCGAGCAGTACTTC.